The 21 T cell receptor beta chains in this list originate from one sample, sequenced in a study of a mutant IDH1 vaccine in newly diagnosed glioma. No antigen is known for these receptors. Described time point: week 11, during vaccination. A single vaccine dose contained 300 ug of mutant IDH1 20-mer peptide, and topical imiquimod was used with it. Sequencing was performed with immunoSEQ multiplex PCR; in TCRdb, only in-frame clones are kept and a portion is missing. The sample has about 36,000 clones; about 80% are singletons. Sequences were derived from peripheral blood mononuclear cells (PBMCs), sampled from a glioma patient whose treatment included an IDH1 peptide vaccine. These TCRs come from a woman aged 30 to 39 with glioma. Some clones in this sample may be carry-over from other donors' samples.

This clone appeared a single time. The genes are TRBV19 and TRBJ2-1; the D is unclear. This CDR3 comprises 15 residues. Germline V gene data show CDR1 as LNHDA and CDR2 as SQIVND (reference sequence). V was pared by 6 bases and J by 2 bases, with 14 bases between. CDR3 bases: TGTGCCAGTAGCCTTGTCTATTCGACCTACAATGAGCAGTTCTTC. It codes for CASSLVYSTYNEQFF.

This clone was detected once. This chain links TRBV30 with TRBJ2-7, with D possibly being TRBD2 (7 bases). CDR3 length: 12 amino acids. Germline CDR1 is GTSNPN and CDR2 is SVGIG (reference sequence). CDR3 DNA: TGTGCGGGAGGGGGGGCTTCCTACGAGCAGTACTTC. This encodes CAGGGASYEQYF.

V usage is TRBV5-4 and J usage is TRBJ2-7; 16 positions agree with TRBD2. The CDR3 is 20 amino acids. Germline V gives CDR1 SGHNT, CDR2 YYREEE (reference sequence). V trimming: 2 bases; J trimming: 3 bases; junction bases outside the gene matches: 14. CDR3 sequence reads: CASSFQFSGTSGGVLYEQYF. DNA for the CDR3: TGTGCCAGCAGCTTTCAGTTTTCCGGGACTAGCGGGGGGGTCCTCTACGAGCAGTACTTC.

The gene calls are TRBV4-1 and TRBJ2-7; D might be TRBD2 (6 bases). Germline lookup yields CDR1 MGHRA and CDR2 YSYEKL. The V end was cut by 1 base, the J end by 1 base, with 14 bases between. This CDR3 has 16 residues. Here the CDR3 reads CASSQVLASDSYEQYF. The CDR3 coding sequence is TGCGCCAGCAGCCAAGTCCTAGCGAGTGATTCCTACGAGCAGTACTTC.

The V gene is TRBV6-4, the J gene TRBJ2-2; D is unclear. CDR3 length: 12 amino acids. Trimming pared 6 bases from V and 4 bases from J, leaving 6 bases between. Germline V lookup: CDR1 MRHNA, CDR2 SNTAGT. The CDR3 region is CASSAPTGELFF. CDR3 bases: TGTGCCAGCAGCGCCCCCACCGGGGAGCTGTTTTTT.

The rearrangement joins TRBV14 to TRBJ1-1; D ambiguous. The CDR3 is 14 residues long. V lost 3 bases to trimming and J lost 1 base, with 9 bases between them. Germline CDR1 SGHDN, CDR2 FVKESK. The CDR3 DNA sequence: TGTGCCAGCAGCCACACAGCAGAGAACACTGAAGCTTTCTTT. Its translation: CASSHTAENTEAFF. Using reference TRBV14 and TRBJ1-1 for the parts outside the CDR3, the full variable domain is EAGVTQFPSHSVIEKGQTVTLRCDPISGHDNLYWYRRVMGKEIKFLLHFVKESKQDESGMPNNRFLAERTGGTYSTLKVQPAELEDSGVYFCASSHTAENTEAFFGQGTRLTVV.

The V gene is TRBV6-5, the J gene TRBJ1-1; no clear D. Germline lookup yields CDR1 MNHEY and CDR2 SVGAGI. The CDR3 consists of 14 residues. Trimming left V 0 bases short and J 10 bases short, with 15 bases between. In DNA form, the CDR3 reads TGTGCCAGCAGTTACTCCCGACCGGTCAGAAGAGCTTTCTTT. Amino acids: CASSYSRPVRRAFF.

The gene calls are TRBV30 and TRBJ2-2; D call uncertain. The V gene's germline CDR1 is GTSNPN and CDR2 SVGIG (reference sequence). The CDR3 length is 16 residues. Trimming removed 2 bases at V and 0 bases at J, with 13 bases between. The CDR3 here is CAWSLTVASNTGELFF. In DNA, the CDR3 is TGTGCCTGGAGTCTAACCGTAGCCTCGAACACCGGGGAGCTGTTTTTT.

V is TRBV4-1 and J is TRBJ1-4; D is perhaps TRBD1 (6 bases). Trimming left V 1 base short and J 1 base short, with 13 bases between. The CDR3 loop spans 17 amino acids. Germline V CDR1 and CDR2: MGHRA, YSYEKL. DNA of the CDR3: TGCGCCAGCAGCCAAGCGGACAGCGCCGGAACTAATGAAAAACTGTTTTTT. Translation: CASSQADSAGTNEKLFF.

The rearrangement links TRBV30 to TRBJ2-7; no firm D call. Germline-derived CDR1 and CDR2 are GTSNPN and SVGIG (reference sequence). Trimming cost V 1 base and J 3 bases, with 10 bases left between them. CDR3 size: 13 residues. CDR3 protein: CAWSGLIGYEQYF. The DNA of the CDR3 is TGTGCCTGGAGTGGCCTGATTGGCTACGAGCAGTACTTC.

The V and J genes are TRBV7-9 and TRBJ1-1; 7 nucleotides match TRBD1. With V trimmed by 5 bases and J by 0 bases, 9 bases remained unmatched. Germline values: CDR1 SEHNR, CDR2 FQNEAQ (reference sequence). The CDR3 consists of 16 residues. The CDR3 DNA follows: TGTGCCAGCAGCCCCGCGACAGGGACCATGAACACTGAAGCTTTCTTT. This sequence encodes CASSPATGTMNTEAFF.

The CDR3 nucleotides read TGCGCCAGCAGCGGGACAGGGCAACTCTCCTACGAGCAGTACTTC. It yields the protein CASSGTGQLSYEQYF. J is TRBJ2-7 and V is TRBV5-1, with 9 bases matching TRBD1. The CDR3 totals 15 residues. CDR1 is SGHRS, CDR2 YFSETQ, per germline. After removal of 4 bases from V and 0 bases from J, the junction contained 5 bases not matched to a gene.

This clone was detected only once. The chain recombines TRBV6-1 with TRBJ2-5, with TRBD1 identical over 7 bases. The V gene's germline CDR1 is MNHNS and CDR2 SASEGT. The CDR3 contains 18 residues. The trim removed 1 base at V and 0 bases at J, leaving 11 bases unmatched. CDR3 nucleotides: TGTGCCAGCAGTGAAGTCTTCAGGACAGGAGCGTACCAAGAGACCCAGTACTTC. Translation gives CASSEVFRTGAYQETQYF.

DNA for the CDR3: TGTGCCAGCAGCTTGGAGGGCGGAGCTAGCACAGATACGCAGTATTTT. Translating it yields CASSLEGGASTDTQYF. This chain connects TRBV5-4 to TRBJ2-3; D ambiguous. Trimming left V 0 bases short and J 0 bases short, with 11 bases between. Germline CDR1 reads SGHNT; CDR2 reads YYREEE (reference sequence). This CDR3 spans 16 amino acids.

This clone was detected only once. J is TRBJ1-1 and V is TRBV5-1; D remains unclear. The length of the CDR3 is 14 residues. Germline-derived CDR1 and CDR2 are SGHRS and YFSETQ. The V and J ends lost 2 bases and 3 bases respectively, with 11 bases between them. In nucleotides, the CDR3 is TGCGCCAGCAGCTTATCCGGGTGGGACACTGAAGCTTTCTTT. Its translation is CASSLSGWDTEAFF.

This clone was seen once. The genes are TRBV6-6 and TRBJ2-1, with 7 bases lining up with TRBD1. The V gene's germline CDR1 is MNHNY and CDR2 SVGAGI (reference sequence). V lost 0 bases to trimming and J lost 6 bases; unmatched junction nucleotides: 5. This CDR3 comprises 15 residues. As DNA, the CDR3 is TGTGCCAGCAGTTACTCTTTGGCAGGGGGCAATGAGCAGTTCTTC. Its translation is CASSYSLAGGNEQFF.

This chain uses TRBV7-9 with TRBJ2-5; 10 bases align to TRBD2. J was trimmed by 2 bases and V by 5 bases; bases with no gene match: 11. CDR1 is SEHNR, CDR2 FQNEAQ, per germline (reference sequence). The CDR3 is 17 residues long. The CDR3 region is CASSALPGLARQETQYF. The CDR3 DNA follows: TGTGCCAGCAGCGCACTCCCGGGACTAGCGAGACAAGAGACCCAGTACTTC.

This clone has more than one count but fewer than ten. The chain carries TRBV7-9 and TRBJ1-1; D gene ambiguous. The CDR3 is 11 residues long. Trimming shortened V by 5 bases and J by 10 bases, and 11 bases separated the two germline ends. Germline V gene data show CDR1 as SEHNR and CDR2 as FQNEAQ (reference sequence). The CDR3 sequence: CASSPDTIAFF. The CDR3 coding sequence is TGTGCCAGCAGCCCCGATACGATAGCTTTCTTT.

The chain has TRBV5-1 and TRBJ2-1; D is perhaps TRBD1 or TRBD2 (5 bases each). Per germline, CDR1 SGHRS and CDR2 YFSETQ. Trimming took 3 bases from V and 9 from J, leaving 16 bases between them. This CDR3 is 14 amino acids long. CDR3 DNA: TGCGCCAGCAGCTCCCCGGCAGATGGGGGTGAGCAGTTCTTC. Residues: CASSSPADGGEQFF.

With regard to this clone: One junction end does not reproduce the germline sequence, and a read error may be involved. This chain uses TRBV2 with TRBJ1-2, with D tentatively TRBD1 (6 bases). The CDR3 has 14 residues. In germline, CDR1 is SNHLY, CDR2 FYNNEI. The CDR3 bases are TGTGCCTGCAGACCAGGACAGCCCAACTATGGCTACACCTTC. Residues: CACRPGQPNYGYTF.

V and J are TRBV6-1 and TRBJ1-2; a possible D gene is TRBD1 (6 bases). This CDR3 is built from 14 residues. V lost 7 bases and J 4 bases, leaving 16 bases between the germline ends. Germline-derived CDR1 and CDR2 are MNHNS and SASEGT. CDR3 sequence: CASTYRDIRYGYTF. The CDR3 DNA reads TGTGCCAGCACGTACCGGGACATTCGCTATGGCTACACCTTC.